One sample yielded the 27 T cell receptor beta chains listed below, sequenced in a study of T cell repertoires in cytomegalovirus infection. Using its own MiXCR run on the reads, TCRdb lists one record per CDR3 protein. There are approximately 630,000 distinct CDR3 sequences in the sample; 24% occur only once, and under 8.5% lies in the top ten. The sequencing sample was made of CD8+ T cells from PBMCs. The receptor source for this set is a human donor in good health (CMV status not recorded). Some clones in this sample may be carry-over from other donors' samples.

The gene calls are TRBV20-1 and TRBJ2-2; D unresolved. The germline CDR1 and CDR2 sequences are DFQATT and SNEGSKA (reference sequence). CDR3 size: 12 residues. V gave up 6 bases and J gave up 1 base, with 6 bases separating them. CDR3 residues: CSAAENTGELFF. CDR3 nucleotide sequence: TGCAGTGCAGCAGAGAACACCGGGGAGCTGTTTTTT.

This clonotype was detected a few times. V and J are TRBV7-8 and TRBJ2-7, with a possible D match to TRBD2 (5 bases). The V gene's germline CDR1 is SGHVS and CDR2 FQNEAQ. The ends were cut back, 5 bases at V and 1 base at J, with 15 bases in the middle. The CDR3 sequence is 15 residues long. CDR3 nucleotide sequence: TGTGCCAGCAGCCCAGGACTCCGGGGATCCTACGAGCAGTACGTC. Its protein product is CASSPGLRGSYEQYV.

V and J are TRBV6-6 and TRBJ2-7; TRBD2 matches 9 bases. CDR3 length: 16 amino acids. The V and J ends lost 6 bases and 3 bases, in that order; junction bases with no gene match: 12. Germline V lookup: CDR1 MNHNY, CDR2 SVGAGI (reference sequence). CDR3 protein: CASRDRGASGIYEQYV. The CDR3 nucleotides read TGTGCCAGCAGAGACCGTGGGGCTAGCGGGATCTACGAGCAGTACGTC.

In nucleotides, the CDR3 is TGTGCCAACAGAGGGGCAGGGGGGTATTCCAATCAGCCCCAGCATTTT. Residues: CANRGAGGYSNQPQHF. The chain employs TRBV12-3 or TRBV12-4 and TRBJ1-5; 7 bases fit TRBD1. The CDR3 is 16 residues long. The V gene end was trimmed by 10 bases and the J gene end by 3 bases; junction bases not matched to a gene: 15.

This clonotype was counted between two and nine times. This sequence joins TRBV5-1 and TRBJ2-7, with D tentatively TRBD1 or TRBD2 (5 bases each). The CDR3 is 13 amino acids. V lost 4 bases and J lost 4, with 12 bases in between. Germline CDR1 reads SGHRS; CDR2 reads YFSETQ. CDR3 bases: TGCGCCAGCAGCACCGGGGCAGGTTACGAGCAGTACGTC. Its protein is CASSTGAGYEQYV.

This sequence joins TRBV2 and TRBJ2-3, with a tentative D call TRBD1 (6 bases). CDR3 size: 13 residues. CDR1 is SNHLY and CDR2 is FYNNEI in the germline V gene. The V gene lost 8 bases and the J gene lost 2 bases, with 11 bases spanning the gap. The DNA for the CDR3 is TGTGCCAGCTGGGGGCGGTTCACAGATACGCAGTATTTT. It encodes CASWGRFTDTQYF. Looking up the rest from reference TRBV2 and TRBJ2-3 gives the full variable domain: EPEVTQTPSHQVTQMGQEVILRCVPISNHLYFYWYRQILGQKVEFLVSFYNNEISEKSEIFDDQFSVERPDGSNFTLKIRSTKLEDSAMYFCASWGRFTDTQYFGPGTRLTVL.

In its sample, this clonotype was seen a few times. This chain joins TRBV19 and TRBJ1-5, with D uncertain. Germline loops: CDR1 LNHDA, CDR2 SQIVND (reference sequence). V was pared by 7 bases and J by 3 bases, with 13 bases between. The length of the CDR3 is 14 residues. CDR3 region: CASKPAGNNQPQHF. CDR3 DNA sequence: TGTGCCAGTAAACCGGCTGGAAACAATCAGCCCCAGCATTTT.

There are many counts of this clonotype. This chain links TRBV7-2 with TRBJ2-5; perhaps TRBD1 as D (6 bases). Trimming cost V 4 bases and J 5 bases, with 20 bases left between them. The CDR3 runs 16 residues. Germline CDR1 is SGHTA and CDR2 is FQGNSA. CDR3 sequence: CASSSRVGAREETQYF. The CDR3 region has the DNA TGTGCCAGCAGCTCGAGAGTGGGGGCGCGTGAGGAGACCCAGTACTTC.

The sample holds many counts of this clonotype. The chain has TRBV28 and TRBJ2-1, with 7 bases identical to TRBD2. The CDR3 consists of 14 residues. CDR1 is MDHEN and CDR2 is SYDVKM in the germline V gene. V lost 5 bases and J lost 4; bases outside the gene matches: 5. The CDR3 nucleotides read TGTGCCAGCAGTCCTTGGGGGGGGTACAATGAGCAGTTCTTC. This sequence encodes CASSPWGGYNEQFF.

This clonotype was counted many times. The V and J genes are TRBV6-2 or TRBV6-3 and TRBJ2-1; D ambiguous. V was trimmed by 0 bases and J by 3 bases, leaving 12 bases between them. This CDR3 comprises 16 residues. Looked up from germline, CDR1 is MNHEY and CDR2 is SVGEGT. CDR3 nucleotides: TGTGCCAGCAGTTACTCGATGCGGCTAGACTACAATGAGCAGTTCTTC. Protein: CASSYSMRLDYNEQFF.

V usage is TRBV12-3 or TRBV12-4 and J usage is TRBJ2-4; weak D call: TRBD2 (5 bases). The CDR3 sequence is 15 residues long. The germline V and J ends were trimmed by 1 base and 0 bases, with 7 bases remaining between them. The CDR3 spells CASSLDGIAKNIQYF. As DNA, the CDR3 is TGTGCCAGCAGTTTAGACGGGATAGCCAAAAACATTCAGTACTTC.

The V call is TRBV29-1, the J call TRBJ2-1; 9 nucleotides align to TRBD2. The germline V gene encodes CDR1 SQVTM and CDR2 ANQGSEA. The CDR3 sequence is 15 residues long. The V and J ends lost 3 bases and 5 bases, in that order; junction bases with no gene match: 8. CDR3 sequence reads: CSVEPAGGRDNEQFF. The CDR3 coding sequence is TGCAGCGTTGAGCCAGCGGGGGGTCGGGACAATGAGCAGTTCTTC.

This clonotype was seen ten or more times. The V gene is TRBV11-2, the J gene TRBJ2-6; 9 bases align to TRBD1. The V segment lost 8 bases and the J segment 2 bases; nucleotides outside the gene matches: 4. CDR3 length equals 15 residues. Looked up from germline, CDR1 is SGHAT and CDR2 is FQNNGV. The CDR3 is CASFDRGAGANVLTF. In DNA, the CDR3 is TGTGCCAGCTTCGACAGGGGGGCTGGGGCCAACGTCCTGACTTTC.

This clonotype has only one observation. In DNA form, the CDR3 reads TGTGCCAGCGGAGAATCGACGACTAGCTTCTACGAGCAGTACTTC. It yields the protein CASGESTTSFYEQYF. This chain uses TRBV6-1 with TRBJ2-7, with 7 nucleotides matching TRBD2. The CDR3 runs to 15 residues. Germline V CDR1 and CDR2: MNHNS, SASEGT. The J segment lost 3 bases and the V segment lost 8 bases, leaving 13 bases of the junction unmatched.

V gene TRBV18 combines with J gene TRBJ2-1, with TRBD2 matching 8 bases. The CDR3 loop spans 14 amino acids. J gave up 8 bases and V 4 bases, and 7 bases lay outside the gene matches. The germline CDR1 and CDR2 sequences are KGHSH and LQKENI. The CDR3 DNA follows: TGTGCCAGCTCACTGCGGGCGGGGGGCGATGAGCAGTTCTTC. Translating gives CASSLRAGGDEQFF.

V usage is TRBV4-3 and J usage is TRBJ2-2; D possibly corresponds to TRBD1 (5 bases). Germline loops: CDR1 LGHNA, CDR2 YSLEER. This CDR3 comprises 17 residues. V was pared by 0 bases and J by 2 bases, with 13 bases between. The CDR3 reads CASSQENGHPNTGELFF. Here the CDR3 DNA reads TGCGCCAGCAGCCAAGAGAACGGACATCCCAACACCGGGGAGCTGTTTTTT.

The chain joins TRBV7-9 to TRBJ1-1; D perhaps matches TRBD1 (5 bases). CDR3 size: 12 residues. V was trimmed by 2 bases and J by 11 bases, leaving 12 bases between them. Germline values: CDR1 SEHNR, CDR2 FQNEAQ (reference sequence). Here the CDR3 reads CASSLLVRDAFF. CDR3 DNA: TGTGCCAGCAGCTTATTAGTCCGGGACGCTTTCTTT.

Concerning this clonotype itself: Just one base apart from a much larger clone, this may be a read error. V is TRBV7-2 and J is TRBJ1-1; D ambiguous. Per the germline V gene, CDR1 is SGHTA and CDR2 is FQGNSA. The CDR3 is 15 amino acids. The V end was cut by 4 bases, the J end by 3 bases, with 15 bases between. CDR3 region: CTSSSSGALYTEAFF. CDR3 nucleotide sequence: TGTACCAGCAGCTCATCCGGAGCCCTTTACACTGAAGCTTTCTTT.

The rearrangement joins TRBV20-1 to TRBJ1-4, with TRBD1 matching over 10 bases. J gave up 8 bases and V 5 bases, and 2 bases lay outside the gene matches. The CDR3 runs 12 residues. In germline, CDR1 is DFQATT, CDR2 SNEGSKA (reference sequence). In DNA, the CDR3 is TGCAGTGCTGGGACAGGGGCGGAAAAACTGTTTTTT. It encodes CSAGTGAEKLFF.

The chain combines TRBV7-6 with TRBJ1-1, with D perhaps TRBD1 (6 bases). CDR1 SGHVS and CDR2 FNYEAQ come from the germline V gene. V was trimmed by 4 bases and J by 4 bases, leaving 22 bases between them. The CDR3 is 17 amino acids. The CDR3 loop is CASSYGGGPRGGTEAFF. CDR3 nucleotide sequence: TGTGCCAGCAGCTATGGTGGGGGCCCGAGGGGCGGCACTGAAGCTTTCTTT.

This clonotype was seen ten or more times. The genes are TRBV7-6 and TRBJ2-2; 8 nucleotides match TRBD2. Germline assignment: CDR1 SGHVS and CDR2 FNYEAQ. V shed 8 bases, J shed 4 bases, and the junction held 9 bases outside the gene matches. The CDR3 sequence is 15 residues long. CDR3 sequence: CASDPVAGGTGELFF. In DNA, the CDR3 is TGTGCCAGCGACCCGGTGGCGGGGGGCACCGGGGAGCTGTTTTTT.

This clonotype turned up a few times. The rearrangement joins TRBV12-3 or TRBV12-4 to TRBJ1-1, with D unclear. V lost 6 bases and J 0 bases, leaving 11 bases between the germline ends. This CDR3 spans 14 amino acids. The CDR3 region is CASRPTALNTEAFF. The CDR3 coding sequence is TGTGCCAGCAGACCAACAGCCCTGAACACTGAAGCTTTCTTT.

This chain uses TRBV20-1 with TRBJ1-4; weak D call: TRBD1 (5 bases). Germline values: CDR1 DFQATT, CDR2 SNEGSKA (reference sequence). The V and J ends lost 5 bases and 5 bases respectively, with 15 bases between them. CDR3 length equals 14 residues. The CDR3, as DNA: TGCAGTGCTCGGCGGACATACGAAAATGAAAAACTGTTTTTT. The encoded protein is CSARRTYENEKLFF.

This clonotype was seen many times. V is TRBV7-6 and J is TRBJ1-4; D uncertain. Germline V gene data show CDR1 as SGHVS and CDR2 as FNYEAQ. Trimming took 8 bases from V and 0 from J, leaving 10 bases between them. This CDR3 spans 14 amino acids. The CDR3 nucleotides read TGTGCCAGCGCCGTCACTACAACTAATGAAAAACTGTTTTTT. The encoded protein is CASAVTTTNEKLFF.

This clonotype was seen ten or more times. The chain couples TRBV24-1 to TRBJ2-1; unclear D gene. Germline V lookup: CDR1 KGHDR, CDR2 SFDVKD. V was cut by 4 bases and J by 0 bases, with 9 bases left in between. The CDR3 sequence is 15 residues long. The CDR3 loop reads CATSDGRYSYNEQFF. As DNA, the CDR3 is TGTGCCACCAGTGACGGACGGTACTCCTACAATGAGCAGTTCTTC.

This chain uses TRBV7-9 with TRBJ2-7, with unresolved D. Deletions cut 0 bases from V and 6 bases from J, with 12 bases between. In germline, CDR1 is SEHNR, CDR2 FQNEAQ (reference sequence). This CDR3 spans 14 amino acids. Written as DNA, the CDR3 is TGTGCCAGCAGCTTAGCCCAGAAGGGTCGCGAGCAGTACGTC. Translating it yields CASSLAQKGREQYV.

This clonotype has at least ten counts. V and J are TRBV7-2 and TRBJ2-5, with 13 bases that match TRBD2. V dropped 3 bases and J dropped 4; count of bases not matched to a gene: 14. This CDR3 has 19 amino acids. Germline CDR1 is SGHTA and CDR2 is FQGNSA. CDR3 bases: TGTGCCAGCAGCTTGGCCGGGACTAGCGGGACCCGAAGGGGAGAGACCCAGTACTTC. This encodes CASSLAGTSGTRRGETQYF.